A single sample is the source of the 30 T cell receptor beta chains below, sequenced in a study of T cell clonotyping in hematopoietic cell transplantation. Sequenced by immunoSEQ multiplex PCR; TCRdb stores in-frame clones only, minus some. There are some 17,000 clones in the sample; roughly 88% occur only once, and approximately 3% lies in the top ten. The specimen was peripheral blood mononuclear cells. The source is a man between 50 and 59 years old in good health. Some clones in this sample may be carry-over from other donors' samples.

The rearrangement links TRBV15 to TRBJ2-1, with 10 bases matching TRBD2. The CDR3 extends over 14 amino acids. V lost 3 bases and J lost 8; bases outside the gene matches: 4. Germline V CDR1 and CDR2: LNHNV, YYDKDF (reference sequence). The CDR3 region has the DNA TGTGCCACCAGCAGGAGCGGGGGGGCCGATGAGCAGTTCTTC. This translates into CATSRSGGADEQFF.

The CDR3 DNA follows: TGTGCCAGCAGCTTGGGTCAGTGGACCGGGGAGCTGTTTTTT. As protein: CASSLGQWTGELFF. The chain joins TRBV5-6 to TRBJ2-2, with no clear D. Germline CDR1 and CDR2: SGHDT and YYEEEE. The CDR3 totals 14 residues. V shed 0 bases and J shed 5 bases, with 8 bases lying between them.

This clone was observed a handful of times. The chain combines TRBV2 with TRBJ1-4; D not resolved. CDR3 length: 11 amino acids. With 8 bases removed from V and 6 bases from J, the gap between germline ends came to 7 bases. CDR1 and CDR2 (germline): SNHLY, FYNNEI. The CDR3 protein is CASCRYEKLFF. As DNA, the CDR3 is TGTGCCAGCTGCCGATATGAAAAACTGTTTTTT.

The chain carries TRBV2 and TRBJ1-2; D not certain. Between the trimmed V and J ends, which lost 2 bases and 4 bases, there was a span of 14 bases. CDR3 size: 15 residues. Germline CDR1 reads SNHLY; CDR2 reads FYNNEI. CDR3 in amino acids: CASSELAQPIYGYTF. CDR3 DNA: TGTGCCAGCAGTGAATTAGCTCAGCCGATCTATGGCTACACCTTC.

The CDR3 bases are TGTGCCAGCAGCCCGGACGTAGAAGAGACCCAGTACTTC. This translates into CASSPDVEETQYF. The rearrangement links TRBV4-2 to TRBJ2-5; D is unclear. CDR3 length: 13 residues. Germline CDR1 reads LGHNA; CDR2 reads YNFKEQ. V lost 4 bases and J 3 bases, leaving 9 bases between the germline ends.

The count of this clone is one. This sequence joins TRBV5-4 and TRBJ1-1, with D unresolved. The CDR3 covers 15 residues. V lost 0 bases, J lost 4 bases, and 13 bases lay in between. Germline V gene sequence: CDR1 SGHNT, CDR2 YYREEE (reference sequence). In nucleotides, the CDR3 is TGTGCCAGCAGCTTGGTGGCCCCGCTGGGCACTGAAGCTTTCTTT. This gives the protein CASSLVAPLGTEAFF. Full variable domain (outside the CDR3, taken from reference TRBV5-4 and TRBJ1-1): ETGVTQSPTHLIKTRGQQVTLRCSSQSGHNTVSWYQQALGQGPQFIFQYYREEENGRGNFPPRFSGLQFPNYSSELNVNALELDDSALYLCASSLVAPLGTEAFFGQGTRLTVV.

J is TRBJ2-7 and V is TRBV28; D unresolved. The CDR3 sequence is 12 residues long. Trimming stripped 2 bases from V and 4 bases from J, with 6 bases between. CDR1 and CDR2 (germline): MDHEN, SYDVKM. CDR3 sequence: CASSLEGYEQYF. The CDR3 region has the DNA TGTGCCAGCAGTTTAGAAGGGTACGAGCAGTACTTC.

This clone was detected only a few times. The CDR3, as DNA: TGCAGCGTTAACCAGGGGGGAACCGGGGAGCTGTTTTTT. Its protein product is CSVNQGGTGELFF. The J gene is TRBJ2-2, the V gene TRBV29-1, with a tentative D call TRBD1 (7 bases). Trimming removed 5 bases from V and 5 bases from J, with 12 bases in between. Germline lookup yields CDR1 SQVTM and CDR2 ANQGSEA. CDR3 length: 13 amino acids.

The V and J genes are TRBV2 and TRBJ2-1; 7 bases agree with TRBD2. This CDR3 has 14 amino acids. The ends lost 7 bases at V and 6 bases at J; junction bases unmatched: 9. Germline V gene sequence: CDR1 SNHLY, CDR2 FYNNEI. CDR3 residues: CASTASGWLNEQFF. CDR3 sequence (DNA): TGTGCCAGCACTGCTAGCGGCTGGCTCAATGAGCAGTTCTTC.

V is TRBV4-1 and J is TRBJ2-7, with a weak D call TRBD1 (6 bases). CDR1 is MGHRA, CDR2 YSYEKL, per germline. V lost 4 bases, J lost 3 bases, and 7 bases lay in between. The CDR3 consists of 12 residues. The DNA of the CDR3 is TGCGCCAGCAGCCCGGACAGCTACGAGCAGTACTTC. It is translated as CASSPDSYEQYF.

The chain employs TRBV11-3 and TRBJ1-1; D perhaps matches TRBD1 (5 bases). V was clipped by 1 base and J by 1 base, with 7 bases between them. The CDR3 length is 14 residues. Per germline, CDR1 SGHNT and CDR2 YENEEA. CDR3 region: CASSLATANTEAFF. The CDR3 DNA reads TGTGCCAGCAGCTTAGCGACAGCGAACACTGAAGCTTTCTTT.

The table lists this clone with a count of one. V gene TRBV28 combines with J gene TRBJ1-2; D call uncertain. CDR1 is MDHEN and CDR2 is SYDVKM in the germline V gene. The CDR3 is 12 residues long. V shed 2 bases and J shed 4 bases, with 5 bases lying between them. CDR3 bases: TGTGCCAGCAGTTTAAACGCCTATGGCTACACCTTC. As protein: CASSLNAYGYTF.

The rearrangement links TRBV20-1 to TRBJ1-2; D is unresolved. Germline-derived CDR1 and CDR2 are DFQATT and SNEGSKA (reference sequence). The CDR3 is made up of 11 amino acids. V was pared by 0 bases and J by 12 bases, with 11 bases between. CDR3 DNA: TGCAGTGCTAGAGAGAGGGTCGGGGACACCTTC. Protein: CSARERVGDTF.

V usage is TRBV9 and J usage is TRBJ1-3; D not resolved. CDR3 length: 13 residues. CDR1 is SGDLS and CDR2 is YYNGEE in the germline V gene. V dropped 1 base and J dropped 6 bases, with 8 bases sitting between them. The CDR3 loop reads CASSVRDSNTIYF. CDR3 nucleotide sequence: TGTGCCAGCAGCGTACGAGATTCAAACACCATATATTTT.

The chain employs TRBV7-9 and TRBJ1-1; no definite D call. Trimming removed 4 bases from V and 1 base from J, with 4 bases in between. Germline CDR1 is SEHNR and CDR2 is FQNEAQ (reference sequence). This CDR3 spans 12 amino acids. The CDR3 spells CASSWGNTEAFF. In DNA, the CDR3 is TGTGCCAGCAGCTGGGGGAACACTGAAGCTTTCTTT. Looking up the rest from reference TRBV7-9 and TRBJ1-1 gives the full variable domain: DTGVSQNPRHKITKRGQNVTFRCDPISEHNRLYWYRQTLGQGPEFLTYFQNEAQLEKSRLLSDRFSAERPKGSFSTLEIQRTEQGDSAMYLCASSWGNTEAFFGQGTRLTVV.

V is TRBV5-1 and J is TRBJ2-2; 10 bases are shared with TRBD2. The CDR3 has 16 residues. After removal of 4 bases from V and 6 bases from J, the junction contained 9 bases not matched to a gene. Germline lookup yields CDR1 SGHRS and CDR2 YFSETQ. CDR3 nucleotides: TGCGCCAGCAGCGACTCTGGGAGCGGGGGGGCCGGGGAGCTGTTTTTT. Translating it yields CASSDSGSGGAGELFF.

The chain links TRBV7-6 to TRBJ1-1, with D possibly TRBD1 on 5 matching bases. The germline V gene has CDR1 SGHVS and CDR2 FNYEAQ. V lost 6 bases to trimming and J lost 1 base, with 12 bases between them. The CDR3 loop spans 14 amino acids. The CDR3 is CASRSGPSNTEAFF. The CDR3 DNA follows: TGTGCCAGCAGATCGGGACCCTCGAACACTGAAGCTTTCTTT.

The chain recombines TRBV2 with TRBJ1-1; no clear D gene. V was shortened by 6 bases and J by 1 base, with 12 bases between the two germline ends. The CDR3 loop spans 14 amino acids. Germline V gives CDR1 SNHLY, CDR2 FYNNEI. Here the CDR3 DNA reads TGTGCCAGCAGCCACCAGACACAGAACACTGAAGCTTTCTTT. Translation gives CASSHQTQNTEAFF.

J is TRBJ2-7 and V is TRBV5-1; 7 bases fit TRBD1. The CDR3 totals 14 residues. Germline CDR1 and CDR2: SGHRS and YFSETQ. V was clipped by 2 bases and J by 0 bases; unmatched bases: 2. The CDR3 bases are TGCGCCAGCAGCTTCGGGACAGCCTCCTACGAGCAGTACTTC. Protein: CASSFGTASYEQYF.

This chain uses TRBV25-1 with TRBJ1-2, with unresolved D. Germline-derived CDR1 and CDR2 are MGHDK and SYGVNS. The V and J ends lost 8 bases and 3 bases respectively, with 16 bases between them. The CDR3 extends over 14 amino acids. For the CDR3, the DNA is TGTGCCAGCGCCGACTATGGGCGGGACTATGGCTACACCTTC. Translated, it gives CASADYGRDYGYTF.

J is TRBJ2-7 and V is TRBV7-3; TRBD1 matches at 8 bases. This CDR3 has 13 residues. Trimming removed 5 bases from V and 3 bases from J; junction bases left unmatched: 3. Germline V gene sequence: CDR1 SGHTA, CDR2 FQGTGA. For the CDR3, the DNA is TGTGCCAGCAGCACCGACAGGGGCTACGAGCAGTACTTC. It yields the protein CASSTDRGYEQYF. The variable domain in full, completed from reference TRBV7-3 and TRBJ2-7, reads GAGVSQTPSNKVTEKGKYVELRCDPISGHTALYWYRQSLGQGPEFLIYFQGTGAADDSGLPNDRFFAVRPEGSVSTLKIQRTERGDSAVYLCASSTDRGYEQYFGPGTRLTVT.

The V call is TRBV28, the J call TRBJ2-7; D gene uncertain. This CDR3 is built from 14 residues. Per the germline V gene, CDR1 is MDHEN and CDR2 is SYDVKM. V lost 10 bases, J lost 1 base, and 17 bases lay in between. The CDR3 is CAIVKVSGSYEQYF. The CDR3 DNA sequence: TGTGCCATCGTGAAGGTATCCGGATCCTACGAGCAGTACTTC.

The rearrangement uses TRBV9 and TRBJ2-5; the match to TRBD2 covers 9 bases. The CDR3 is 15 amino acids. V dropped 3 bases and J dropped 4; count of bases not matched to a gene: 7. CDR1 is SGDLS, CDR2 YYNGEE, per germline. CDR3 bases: TGTGCCAGCAGCGGATCCCTAGCGGGGTCAGAGACCCAGTACTTC. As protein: CASSGSLAGSETQYF. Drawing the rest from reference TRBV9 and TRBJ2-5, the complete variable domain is DSGVTQTPKHLITATGQRVTLRCSPRSGDLSVYWYQQSLDQGLQFLIQYYNGEERAKGNILERFSAQQFPDLHSELNLSSLELGDSALYFCASSGSLAGSETQYFGPGTRLLVL.

The CDR3 spells CASRGSYNEQFF. The CDR3 nucleotides are TGTGCCAGCCGGGGCTCCTACAATGAGCAGTTCTTC. The J gene is TRBJ2-1, the V gene TRBV27, with D maybe TRBD2 (5 bases). The CDR3 spans 12 residues. The germline CDR1 and CDR2 sequences are MNHEY and SMNVEV (reference sequence). The V and J ends lost 8 bases and 0 bases respectively, with 5 bases between them.

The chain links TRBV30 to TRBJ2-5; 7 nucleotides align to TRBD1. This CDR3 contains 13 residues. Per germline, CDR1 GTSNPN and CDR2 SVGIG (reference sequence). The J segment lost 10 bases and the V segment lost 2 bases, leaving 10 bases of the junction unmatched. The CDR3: CAWSIAGGVGQYF. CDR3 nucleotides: TGTGCCTGGAGTATAGCAGGGGGAGTCGGCCAGTACTTC.

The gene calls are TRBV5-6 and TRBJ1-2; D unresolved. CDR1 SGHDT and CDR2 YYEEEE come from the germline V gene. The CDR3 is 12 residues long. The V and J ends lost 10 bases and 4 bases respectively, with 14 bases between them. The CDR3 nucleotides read TGTGCCGCCCGAACGGTACCCTATGGCTACACCTTC. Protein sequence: CAARTVPYGYTF.

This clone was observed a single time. The DNA of the CDR3 is TGTGCCAGCAGAGGGGGCGCGATGGGGATATATGGCTACACCTTC. Translated, it gives CASRGGAMGIYGYTF. The V call is TRBV28, the J call TRBJ1-2; 7 bases agree with TRBD1. Germline CDR1 reads MDHEN; CDR2 reads SYDVKM. The CDR3 sequence is 15 residues long. V trimming: 6 bases; J trimming: 5 bases; junction bases outside the gene matches: 12.

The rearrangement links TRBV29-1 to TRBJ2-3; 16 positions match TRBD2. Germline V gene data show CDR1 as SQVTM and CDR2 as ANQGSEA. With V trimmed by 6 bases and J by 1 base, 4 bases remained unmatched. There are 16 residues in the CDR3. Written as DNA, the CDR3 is TGCAGCGTACCGGGACTAGCGGGAGGGGGCACAGATACGCAGTATTTT. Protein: CSVPGLAGGGTDTQYF.

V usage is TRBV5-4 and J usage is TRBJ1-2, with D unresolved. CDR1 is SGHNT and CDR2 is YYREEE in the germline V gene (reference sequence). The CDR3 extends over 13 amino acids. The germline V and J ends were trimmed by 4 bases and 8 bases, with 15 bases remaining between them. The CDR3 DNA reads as TGTGCCAGCAGCCCCCGAAGTCAGCGCGGCTACACCTTC. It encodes CASSPRSQRGYTF.

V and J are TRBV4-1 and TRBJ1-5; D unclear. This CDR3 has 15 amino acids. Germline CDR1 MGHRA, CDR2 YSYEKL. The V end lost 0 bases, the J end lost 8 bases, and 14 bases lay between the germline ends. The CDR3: CASSQEGSRWEPQHF. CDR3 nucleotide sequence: TGCGCCAGCAGCCAAGAAGGGTCAAGGTGGGAGCCCCAGCATTTT.